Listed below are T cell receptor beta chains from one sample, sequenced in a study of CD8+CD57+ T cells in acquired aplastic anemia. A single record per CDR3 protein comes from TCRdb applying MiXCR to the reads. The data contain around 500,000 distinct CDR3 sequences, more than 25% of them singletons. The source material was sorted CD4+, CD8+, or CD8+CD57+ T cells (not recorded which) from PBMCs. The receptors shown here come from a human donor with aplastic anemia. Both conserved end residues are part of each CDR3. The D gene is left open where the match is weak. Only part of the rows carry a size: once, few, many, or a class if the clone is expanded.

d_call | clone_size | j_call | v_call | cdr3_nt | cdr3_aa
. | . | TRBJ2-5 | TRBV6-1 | TGTGCCAGCAGTGGAGATATGACAGCGTACTTC | CASSGDMTAYF
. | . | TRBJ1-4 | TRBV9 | TGTGCCAGCAGCCTCTCCGGGAAACTGTTTTTT | CASSLSGKLFF
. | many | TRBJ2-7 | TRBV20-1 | TGCAGTGCCCCCGCGGAGGGAGCCTACGAGCAGTACTTC | CSAPAEGAYEQYF
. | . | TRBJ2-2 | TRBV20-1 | TGCAGTGCTAGAGCGGGAATAGGGAATCACGGGGAGCTGTTTTTT | CSARAGIGNHGELFF
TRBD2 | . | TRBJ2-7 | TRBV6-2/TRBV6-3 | TGTGCCAGCAGTTACACACCTCGTGGGAGGGCCTCCTACGAGCAGTACTTC | CASSYTPRGRASYEQYF
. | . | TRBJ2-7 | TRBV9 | TGTGCCAGCAGCCAGGGACCGTCCGGGGAGCAGTACTTC | CASSQGPSGEQYF
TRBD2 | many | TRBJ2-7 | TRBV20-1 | TGCAGTGCTAGGGATACCGGGACTACCGACTACGAGCAGTACTTC | CSARDTGTTDYEQYF
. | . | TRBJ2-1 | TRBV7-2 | TGTGCCAGCAGCTTGGGGACGTGGGCTGAGCAGTTCTTC | CASSLGTWAEQFF
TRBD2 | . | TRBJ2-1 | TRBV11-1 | TGTGCCAGCAGCGCTTCTAGCGGAGCCTACAATGAGCAGTTCTTC | CASSASSGAYNEQFF
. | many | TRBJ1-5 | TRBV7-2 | TGTGCCAGCAGCTTAATGTGGGGAAGCAATCAGCCCCAGCATTTT | CASSLMWGSNQPQHF
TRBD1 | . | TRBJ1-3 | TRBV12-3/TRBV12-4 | TGTGCCAGCAGTACCAGACAGGGGCCCTACTCTGAAAACACCATATATTTT | CASSTRQGPYSENTIYF
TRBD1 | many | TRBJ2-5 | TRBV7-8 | TGTGCCAGCAGCGAAACGACAGGGGTAGAGACCCAGTACTTC | CASSETTGVETQYF
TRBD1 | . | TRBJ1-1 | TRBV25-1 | TGTGCCAGCAGTGACGACAGGGCGACGGGCACTGAAGCTTTCTTT | CASSDDRATGTEAFF
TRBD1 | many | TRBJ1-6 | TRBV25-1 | TGTGCCAGCAGTGAACAGGACAGGCTAAATTCACCCCTCCACTTT | CASSEQDRLNSPLHF
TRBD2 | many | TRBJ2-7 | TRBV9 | TGTGCCAGCAGCGTAGGGAGCGCACTAGCGCCGTACGAGCAGTACTTC | CASSVGSALAPYEQYF
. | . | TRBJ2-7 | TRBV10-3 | TGTGCCAGCGGCCTCCTTCGGGGTGGCGGGGAGTACTTC | CASGLLRGGGEYF
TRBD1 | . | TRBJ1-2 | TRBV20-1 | TGCAGTGCTAGAGATGGAGCGGGACAGATTAACTATGGCTACACCTTC | CSARDGAGQINYGYTF
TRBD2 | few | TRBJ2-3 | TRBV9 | TGTGCCAGCAGCGTAGCTTCGGTAGCGGGCTCTACAGATACGCAGTATTTT | CASSVASVAGSTDTQYF
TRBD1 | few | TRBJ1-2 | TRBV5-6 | TGTGCCAGCAGTTCACGGGACAGGGAGAACTATGGCTACACCTTC | CASSSRDRENYGYTF
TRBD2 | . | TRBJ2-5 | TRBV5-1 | TGCGCCAGCAGCTTTTTTTCAGCGGGGGGGCGTTCGGAGACCCAGTACTTC | CASSFFSAGGRSETQYF